The clone carrying this T cell receptor (beta chain) was picked up a small number of times. Its target is not known. The CDR3 totals 12 residues. V lost 7 bases and J lost 6; bases outside the gene matches: 6. Germline CDR1 SQVTM, CDR2 ANQGSEA. The data belong to a study of post-analysis software for immune sequencing data. Overall study: The courses of disease that were included comprised relapsing-remitting, secondary progressive and progressive-relapsing multiple sclerosis.

Unique molecular identifiers were present in the TCR beta cDNA libraries. TCRdb re-called the PCR reads with MiXCR, one entry per CDR3 protein. The sample contains about 820,000 distinct CDR3 sequences, about 50% of which appear only once. Study-level results: Compared with controls, patients had more of five TRBV segments, including TRBV5-6, TRBV5-1 and TRBV20-1.

This rearrangement joins TRBV29-1 to TRBJ2-1, with 7 bases aligning to TRBD1. This TCR was sampled from a girl aged 10-17 years with multiple sclerosis. The specimen sequenced was blood. The CDR3 loop is CSADRAVNEQFF. The CDR3 DNA follows: TGCAGCGCCGACAGGGCCGTCAATGAGCAGTTCTTC.